The 31 T cell receptor beta chains below come from one sample, sequenced in a study of blood T cells in healthy people across ages. Through a sample-barcoded 5' primer and a J-beta primer mix, a second PCR was run for about 6 to 12 cycles. MiXCR, applied by TCRdb to the 5' RACE reads, yields one record per CDR3 protein. The table has hundreds of thousands of distinct CDR3 sequences, around 32% seen once. Input material: blood. These receptors originate from a woman older than 75 in good health.

This clonotype occurred many times. This sequence joins TRBV10-2 and TRBJ1-5; 7 positions agree with TRBD1. Germline lookup yields CDR1 WSHSY and CDR2 SAAADI. CDR3 length: 13 amino acids. J lost 4 bases, V lost 11 bases, and 8 bases had no gene match. The CDR3 DNA follows: TGCGCCGTGAGGGCGACAGGGAATCAGCCCCAGCATTTT. It translates to CAVRATGNQPQHF.

The rearrangement links TRBV5-1 to TRBJ2-7; D gene uncertain. CDR1 SGHRS and CDR2 YFSETQ come from the germline V gene. The length of the CDR3 is 15 residues. V shed 1 base and J shed 3 bases, with 14 bases lying between them. CDR3 sequence reads: CASSLRAGTDYEQYF. CDR3 bases: TGCGCCAGCAGCTTGCGGGCAGGAACAGACTACGAGCAGTACTTC.

This clonotype was seen a few times. The chain links TRBV5-6 to TRBJ2-3; tentatively, D is TRBD2 (5 bases). Germline-derived CDR1 and CDR2 are SGHDT and YYEEEE. CDR3 length: 16 residues. The germline V and J ends were trimmed by 7 bases and 0 bases, with 18 bases remaining between them. The CDR3 nucleotides read TGTGCCAGCCGATTGCGTTGGAGGTCGAGCACAGATACGCAGTATTTT. Translating it yields CASRLRWRSSTDTQYF.

Ten or more counts support this clonotype. The gene calls are TRBV19 and TRBJ1-1, with no clear D. Germline V gene lookup returns CDR1 LNHDA and CDR2 SQIVND (reference sequence). The CDR3 has 12 residues. The V gene lost 8 bases and the J gene lost 4 bases, with 11 bases spanning the gap. As DNA, the CDR3 is TGTGCCAGTGGACGAGCCAGCACTGAAGCTTTCTTT. This gives the protein CASGRASTEAFF.

CDR3 region: CSARVEGGTYNEQFF. The DNA for the CDR3 is TGCAGTGCTAGAGTGGAGGGAGGCACCTACAATGAGCAGTTCTTC. The chain has TRBV20-1 and TRBJ2-1; tentative D call: TRBD2 (6 bases). Trimming took off 1 base at V and 2 bases at J, with 12 bases between the two ends. The CDR3 totals 15 residues. The germline V gene encodes CDR1 DFQATT and CDR2 SNEGSKA (reference sequence).

This clonotype was counted at least ten times. The V and J genes are TRBV27 and TRBJ2-1, with D perhaps TRBD2 (5 bases). Trimming left V 3 bases short and J 5 bases short, with 17 bases between. This CDR3 is 16 amino acids long. Germline V lookup: CDR1 MNHEY, CDR2 SMNVEV (reference sequence). The DNA of the CDR3 is TGTGCCAGCAGTTTTGGGCGGTTAACGGGGAACAATGAGCAGTTCTTC. Encoded protein: CASSFGRLTGNNEQFF.

V gene TRBV7-2 combines with J gene TRBJ2-5; weak D call: TRBD2 (6 bases). The CDR3 has 13 amino acids. CDR1 and CDR2 from the germline V gene are SGHTA and FQGNSA. V lost 5 bases and J 5 bases, leaving 12 bases between the germline ends. The CDR3 nucleotides read TGTGCCAGCAGCCCTAGCGTCGGGGAGACCCAGTACTTC. Protein: CASSPSVGETQYF. The full variable domain, rest sourced from reference TRBV7-2 and TRBJ2-5, is GAGVSQSPSNKVTEKGKDVELRCDPISGHTALYWYRQSLGQGLEFLIYFQGNSAPDKSGLPSDRFSAERTGGSVSTLTIQRTQQEDSAVYLCASSPSVGETQYFGPGTRLLVL.

Comments on this clonotype: A clone one base away is much larger, so this may be a read error. The CDR3 sequence: CASSPRGDANEQYF. The CDR3 DNA reads as TGTGCCAGCAGTCCTCGAGGGGACGCCAACGAGCAGTACTTC. The V and J genes are TRBV6-1 and TRBJ2-7; D is perhaps TRBD1 or TRBD2 (5 bases each). CDR3 length: 14 residues. Germline V gene lookup returns CDR1 MNHNS and CDR2 SASEGT. V was shortened by 5 bases and J by 5 bases, with 16 bases between the two germline ends.

This chain joins TRBV4-3 and TRBJ1-3, with D unresolved. The germline V gene has CDR1 LGHNA and CDR2 YSLEER. The length of the CDR3 is 13 residues. V was pared by 3 bases and J by 4 bases, with 7 bases between. The CDR3 DNA sequence: TGCGCCAGCAGCCAGGGTATGGGAAACACCATATATTTT. Protein sequence: CASSQGMGNTIYF.

This clonotype was counted a few times. This rearrangement joins TRBV30 to TRBJ1-2; D perhaps matches TRBD1 (5 bases). Germline V CDR1 and CDR2: GTSNPN, SVGIG (reference sequence). With 0 bases removed from V and 5 bases from J, the gap between germline ends came to 13 bases. The CDR3 is 14 residues long. This CDR3 reads CAWSVRGRGYGYTF. In DNA, the CDR3 is TGTGCCTGGAGTGTACGGGGACGAGGATATGGCTACACCTTC.

This clonotype has ten or more counts. The V gene is TRBV20-1, the J gene TRBJ2-5, with 8 bases lining up with TRBD2. The CDR3 totals 13 residues. Per germline, CDR1 DFQATT and CDR2 SNEGSKA (reference sequence). V lost 4 bases to trimming and J lost 3 bases; unmatched junction nucleotides: 4. The CDR3 sequence is CSATRLAKETQYF. CDR3 bases: TGCAGTGCTACGCGACTAGCGAAAGAGACCCAGTACTTC.

This clonotype was recorded many times. The gene calls are TRBV2 and TRBJ2-1, with D possibly TRBD1 on 6 matching bases. The length of the CDR3 is 15 residues. Deletions cut 5 bases from V and 4 bases from J, with 15 bases between. Germline-derived CDR1 and CDR2 are SNHLY and FYNNEI. The CDR3 nucleotides are TGTGCCAGCAGTCGTGGGGACACCCCATACAATGAGCAGTTCTTC. It codes for CASSRGDTPYNEQFF.

Note on this clonotype: A single base separates this from a much larger clone, so it may be a read error. This rearrangement joins TRBV5-6 to TRBJ2-1; TRBD1 aligns across 7 bases. After removal of 3 bases from V and 8 bases from J, the junction contained 5 bases not matched to a gene. Germline CDR1 reads SGHDT; CDR2 reads YYEEEE. This CDR3 is 13 amino acids long. The CDR3 region is CASSSTGCHEQFF. CDR3 coding DNA: TGTGCCAGCAGCTCGACAGGGTGCCATGAGCAGTTCTTC.

This clonotype was observed a few times. The chain uses TRBV7-2 and TRBJ1-1, with D perhaps TRBD1 (6 bases). V lost 0 bases and J lost 7, with 12 bases in between. This CDR3 region has 14 residues. CDR1 SGHTA and CDR2 FQGNSA come from the germline V gene. CDR3 amino acids: CASSLAGRGNEAFF. The CDR3 nucleotides read TGTGCCAGCAGCTTAGCAGGGAGGGGGAATGAAGCTTTCTTT.

The sample holds many counts of this clonotype. The chain carries TRBV9 and TRBJ2-7; 10 bases match TRBD1. The length of the CDR3 is 15 residues. V lost 0 bases to trimming and J lost 5 bases; unmatched junction nucleotides: 5. Germline values: CDR1 SGDLS, CDR2 YYNGEE. CDR3 in DNA: TGTGCCAGCAGCGTAGGAGCAGGGACAGGGGACGAGCAGTACTTC. Its translation: CASSVGAGTGDEQYF.

This clonotype occurred many times. This chain uses TRBV7-9 with TRBJ1-5; no reliable D call. V dropped 1 base and J dropped 6 bases, with 7 bases sitting between them. This CDR3 region has 13 residues. CDR1 and CDR2 from the germline V gene are SEHNR and FQNEAQ (reference sequence). The chain's CDR3 is CASSLDGVQPQHF. The CDR3 bases are TGTGCCAGCAGCTTAGATGGGGTTCAGCCCCAGCATTTT.

This clonotype was detected only a few times. This clone may be a read error of a much larger clone one base away. V gene TRBV6-6 combines with J gene TRBJ2-5; TRBD2 is a possible D gene (5 bases). The V end was cut by 6 bases, the J end by 9 bases, with 17 bases between. Germline values: CDR1 MNHNY, CDR2 SVGAGI (reference sequence). This CDR3 region has 13 residues. As DNA, the CDR3 is TGTGCCAGCAGCCTCGGTAGCCGAGGGTCCCAGTACTTC. It is translated as CASSLGSRGSQYF.

Comment on this clonotype: This may come from a read error, since a much larger clone is one base off. DNA of the CDR3: TGTGCCAGCAGCGGTAGGACCCCGGGGGATGAGCAGTACTTC. Translation: CASSGRTPGDEQYF. The chain employs TRBV9 and TRBJ2-5, with D possibly TRBD2 on 6 matching bases. The ends were cut back, 3 bases at V and 11 bases at J, with 20 bases in the middle. Germline values: CDR1 SGDLS, CDR2 YYNGEE. The CDR3 consists of 14 residues. Complete variable domain (other parts from reference TRBV9 and TRBJ2-5): DSGVTQTPKHLITATGQRVTLRCSPRSGDLSVYWYQQSLDQGLQFLIQYYNGEERAKGNILERFSAQQFPDLHSELNLSSLELGDSALYFCASSGRTPGDEQYFGPGTRLLVL.

This CDR3 reads CASSVGKEAGSPLHF. As DNA, the CDR3 is TGTGCCAGCAGCGTAGGTAAGGAGGCGGGATCACCCCTCCACTTT. The chain uses TRBV9 and TRBJ1-6; unclear D gene. The CDR3 is 15 residues long. The germline V gene has CDR1 SGDLS and CDR2 YYNGEE. The ends were cut back, 0 bases at V and 10 bases at J, with 14 bases in the middle.

This clonotype appeared once. The chain combines TRBV20-1 with TRBJ1-1; possibly TRBD1 for D (5 bases). Germline lookup yields CDR1 DFQATT and CDR2 SNEGSKA (reference sequence). This CDR3 is 14 amino acids long. V lost 5 bases and J lost 4, with 17 bases in between. The DNA of the CDR3 is TGCAGTGCTCAGCAGGGAGGAGGTAGCACTGAAGCTTTCTTT. Protein product: CSAQQGGGSTEAFF.

The chain recombines TRBV7-9 with TRBJ2-1; D ambiguous. The CDR3 consists of 17 residues. The V and J ends lost 0 bases and 0 bases respectively, with 12 bases between them. In germline, CDR1 is SEHNR, CDR2 FQNEAQ (reference sequence). CDR3 region: CASSLARTTSSYNEQFF. CDR3 DNA sequence: TGTGCCAGCAGCTTAGCGCGGACGACGAGCTCCTACAATGAGCAGTTCTTC.

This clonotype was picked up a small number of times. V usage is TRBV9 and J usage is TRBJ1-3; D is ambiguous. The V end was cut by 4 bases, the J end by 0 bases, with 5 bases between. The CDR3 covers 13 residues. Germline-derived CDR1 and CDR2 are SGDLS and YYNGEE. The CDR3 protein is CASSRDSGNTIYF. CDR3 sequence (DNA): TGTGCCAGCAGCAGGGACTCTGGAAACACCATATATTTT.

In the case of this clonotype: This clone may be a read error of a much larger clone one base away. This chain connects TRBV28 to TRBJ2-7; maybe TRBD2 (6 bases). The CDR3 is 14 residues long. Between the trimmed V and J ends, which lost 2 bases and 7 bases, there was a span of 15 bases. The germline CDR1 and CDR2 sequences are MDHEN and SYDVKM. The CDR3 DNA sequence: TGTGCCAGCAGTTTAGGAGGGGTGCTCAATGAGCAGTACTTC. Residues: CASSLGGVLNEQYF.

The table lists this clonotype with many counts. The J gene is TRBJ1-2, the V gene TRBV6-5; D is possibly TRBD1 (5 bases). This CDR3 has 11 amino acids. The V and J ends lost 6 bases and 8 bases respectively, with 10 bases between them. Germline values: CDR1 MNHEY, CDR2 SVGAGI. CDR3 region: CASRTGVGYTF. Written as DNA, the CDR3 is TGTGCCAGCAGAACGGGGGTAGGCTACACCTTC.

The J gene is TRBJ1-3, the V gene TRBV6-5; D unresolved. Germline CDR1 and CDR2: MNHEY and SVGAGI. The CDR3 totals 15 residues. V was cut by 0 bases and J by 1 base, with 7 bases left in between. CDR3 loop: CASSYSSQSGNTIYF. The CDR3 nucleotides are TGTGCCAGCAGTTACTCGAGTCAATCTGGAAACACCATATATTTT.

This clonotype turned up a few times. This clone may be a read error of a much larger clone one base away. The DNA for the CDR3 is TGCGCCAGCAGCTTAGTACTAGCGGGGGGCCGAAACAATGAGCAGTACTTC. Protein sequence: CASSLVLAGGRNNEQYF. The chain uses TRBV5-1 and TRBJ2-5; 12 nucleotides align to TRBD2. The trim removed 2 bases at V and 11 bases at J, leaving 16 bases unmatched. CDR1 is SGHRS and CDR2 is YFSETQ in the germline V gene. This CDR3 region has 17 residues.

CDR3 DNA: TGCAGTGCTAGAGATGGGCCTGGAAACACCATATATTTT. It specifies CSARDGPGNTIYF. The gene calls are TRBV20-1 and TRBJ1-3; no definite D call. CDR1 is DFQATT and CDR2 is SNEGSKA in the germline V gene (reference sequence). The V end lost 0 bases, the J end lost 2 bases, and 5 bases lay between the germline ends. The CDR3 contains 13 residues.

The chain combines TRBV13 with TRBJ1-3; TRBD1 might be the D (5 bases). In germline, CDR1 is PRHDT, CDR2 FYEKMQ (reference sequence). V was shortened by 0 bases and J by 0 bases, with 9 bases between the two germline ends. This CDR3 is built from 16 residues. In nucleotides, the CDR3 is TGTGCCAGCAGCTTAGGGGCAGGGAGCTCTGGAAACACCATATATTTT. This sequence encodes CASSLGAGSSGNTIYF.

This clonotype was counted only a few times. V gene TRBV5-6 combines with J gene TRBJ2-5, with TRBD1 matching 8 bases. J was trimmed by 11 bases and V by 4 bases; bases with no gene match: 16. The CDR3 is made up of 15 amino acids. Looked up from germline, CDR1 is SGHDT and CDR2 is YYEEEE. CDR3 nucleotides: TGTGCCAGCAGCCAGACAGGGGTCCCCCTCAATGAGCAGTACTTC. It specifies CASSQTGVPLNEQYF.

Ten or more counts support this clonotype. The chain joins TRBV20-1 to TRBJ2-5, with TRBD2 identical over 10 bases. Unmatched junction bases numbered 8, after V lost 6 bases and J lost 1 base. The CDR3 spans 15 residues. In germline, CDR1 is DFQATT, CDR2 SNEGSKA (reference sequence). CDR3 amino acids: CSADPSGRFQETQYF. The DNA for the CDR3 is TGCAGTGCGGACCCTAGCGGGAGATTCCAAGAGACCCAGTACTTC.

This clonotype has at least ten counts. The rearrangement uses TRBV5-1 and TRBJ2-7; D is perhaps TRBD1 (6 bases). There are 14 residues in the CDR3. Germline CDR1 reads SGHRS; CDR2 reads YFSETQ. The ends were cut back, 1 base at V and 3 bases at J, with 11 bases in the middle. CDR3 residues: CASSLTGQYYEQYF. The DNA for the CDR3 is TGCGCCAGCAGCTTGACCGGACAGTACTACGAGCAGTACTTC.